These 26 T cell receptor beta chains were all obtained from the same sample, sequenced in a study of blood T cell repertoires in COVID-19. Generated by immunoSEQ multiplex PCR, the TCRdb table keeps only in-frame clones and is missing some. This sample has roughly 200,000 clones; roughly 80% occur once, and the top ten carry approximately 13%. The sequenced sample was peripheral blood. These receptors were collected from a man in his fifties who had recovered from COVID-19.

The CDR3 protein is CASSRGQGWYF. The CDR3 nucleotides are TGTGCCAGCAGCCGGGGACAGGGCTGGTACTTC. V usage is TRBV16 and J usage is TRBJ2-5, with TRBD1 matching over 9 bases. Germline V gene sequence: CDR1 KGHSY, CDR2 FQNENV. The CDR3 is made up of 11 amino acids. V lost 4 bases to trimming and J lost 13 bases; unmatched junction nucleotides: 4.

The chain combines TRBV27 with TRBJ2-1, with 13 bases that match TRBD2. Germline trimming cut 6 bases from V and 13 bases from J; bases unmatched to any gene: 9. Germline lookup yields CDR1 MNHEY and CDR2 SMNVEV (reference sequence). The CDR3 spans 14 residues. CDR3 DNA: TGTGCCAGCAGCTGGACTAGCGGGAGTACAGTTCAGTTCTTC. Protein: CASSWTSGSTVQFF.

The chain combines TRBV30 with TRBJ1-6, with D unclear. This CDR3 spans 15 amino acids. Germline-derived CDR1 and CDR2 are GTSNPN and SVGIG (reference sequence). Trimming cost V 5 bases and J 9 bases, with 20 bases left between them. For the CDR3, the DNA is TGTGCCTGGGGCCGGGAGAACAACGATATTTCACCCCTCCACTTT. This codes for CAWGRENNDISPLHF.

The V and J genes are TRBV19 and TRBJ2-5; maybe TRBD1 (5 bases). Germline assignment: CDR1 LNHDA and CDR2 SQIVND (reference sequence). This CDR3 comprises 14 residues. Trimming stripped 4 bases from V and 1 base from J, with 10 bases between. The CDR3 spells CASSTGHLQETQYF. The CDR3 DNA follows: TGTGCCAGTAGTACTGGACATCTCCAAGAGACCCAGTACTTC.

The chain has TRBV18 and TRBJ1-2; 8 bases fit TRBD1. This CDR3 has 13 amino acids. In germline, CDR1 is KGHSH, CDR2 LQKENI. V trimming: 5 bases; J trimming: 4 bases; junction bases outside the gene matches: 3. CDR3 sequence reads: CASSSDRGYGYTF. The CDR3 nucleotides are TGTGCCAGCTCATCTGACAGGGGCTATGGCTACACCTTC.

This chain links TRBV19 with TRBJ1-5; perhaps TRBD1 as D (5 bases). The CDR3 length is 14 residues. Germline V gives CDR1 LNHDA, CDR2 SQIVND (reference sequence). V shed 3 bases and J shed 6 bases, with 12 bases lying between them. The CDR3 loop is CASSMAAGSQPQHF. The CDR3 bases are TGTGCCAGTAGTATGGCGGCAGGGTCTCAGCCCCAGCATTTT.

This chain joins TRBV27 and TRBJ2-3, with D uncertain. This CDR3 region has 13 residues. The V end lost 5 bases, the J end lost 5 bases, and 11 bases lay between the germline ends. Per the germline V gene, CDR1 is MNHEY and CDR2 is SMNVEV (reference sequence). The CDR3 reads CASSPAAQDTQYF. The CDR3 DNA reads TGTGCCAGCAGTCCTGCGGCCCAAGATACGCAGTATTTT.

The rearrangement joins TRBV11-2 to TRBJ2-3, with D possibly TRBD2 on 5 matching bases. This CDR3 has 15 amino acids. Looked up from germline, CDR1 is SGHAT and CDR2 is FQNNGV. Trimming took 2 bases from V and 0 from J, leaving 9 bases between them. DNA of the CDR3: TGTGCCAGCAGCTTAAGGAGGATTAGCACAGATACGCAGTATTTT. Protein: CASSLRRISTDTQYF.

The chain uses TRBV19 and TRBJ2-7, with D possibly being TRBD2 (6 bases). V was clipped by 3 bases and J by 1 base, with 13 bases between them. CDR3 size: 15 residues. CDR1 and CDR2 from the germline V gene are LNHDA and SQIVND (reference sequence). As DNA, the CDR3 is TGTGCCAGTAGTATCGACGGGAGTAGGTCCTACGAGCAGTACTTC. It yields the protein CASSIDGSRSYEQYF. Full variable domain (missing parts from reference TRBV19 and TRBJ2-7): DGGITQSPKYLFRKEGQNVTLSCEQNLNHDAMYWYRQDPGQGLRLIYYSQIVNDFQKGDIAEGYSVSREKKESFPLTVTSAQKNPTAFYLCASSIDGSRSYEQYFGPGTRLTVT.

The chain employs TRBV15 and TRBJ2-1; D is perhaps TRBD1 (6 bases). Per germline, CDR1 LNHNV and CDR2 YYDKDF (reference sequence). The CDR3 sequence is 16 residues long. V dropped 1 base and J dropped 6 bases, with 16 bases sitting between them. CDR3 region: CATSRVGTKGGNEQFF. The CDR3 coding sequence is TGTGCCACCAGCAGAGTTGGGACCAAAGGGGGCAATGAGCAGTTCTTC. The whole variable domain, remainder taken from reference TRBV15 and TRBJ2-1, is DAMVIQNPRYQVTQFGKPVTLSCSQTLNHNVMYWYQQKSSQAPKLLFHYYDKDFNNEADTPDNFQSRRPNTSFCFLDIRSPGLGDTAMYLCATSRVGTKGGNEQFFGPGTRLTVL.

The rearrangement links TRBV6-2 or TRBV6-3 to TRBJ2-7; D is unclear. Looked up from germline, CDR1 is MNHEY and CDR2 is SVGEGT. Trimming took 5 bases from V and 4 from J, leaving 9 bases between them. CDR3 size: 12 residues. CDR3 in amino acids: CASSPQIYEQYF. In DNA form, the CDR3 reads TGTGCCAGCAGTCCACAGATTTACGAGCAGTACTTC.

The chain combines TRBV30 with TRBJ2-1; 11 bases agree with TRBD2. This CDR3 has 15 amino acids. J gave up 8 bases and V 0 bases, and 6 bases lay outside the gene matches. CDR1 and CDR2 (germline): GTSNPN, SVGIG (reference sequence). CDR3 protein: CAWSVGLAGGYEQFF. CDR3 nucleotides: TGTGCCTGGAGTGTTGGGCTAGCGGGAGGTTATGAGCAGTTCTTC.

V is TRBV27 and J is TRBJ2-7, with 12 bases matching TRBD2. In germline, CDR1 is MNHEY, CDR2 SMNVEV (reference sequence). V lost 2 bases and J lost 2; bases outside the gene matches: 4. This CDR3 comprises 16 residues. The CDR3 nucleotides are TGTGCCAGCAGTTTAAAAGGACTAGCGGGAACCTACGAGCAGTACTTC. This codes for CASSLKGLAGTYEQYF.

This clone was observed once. The chain joins TRBV9 to TRBJ1-2; 7 bases agree with TRBD1. After removal of 4 bases from V and 4 bases from J, the junction contained 10 bases not matched to a gene. The CDR3 is 15 amino acids. Germline loops: CDR1 SGDLS, CDR2 YYNGEE. CDR3 nucleotides: TGTGCCAGCAGCCCCCGGACAGGAGAAACCTATGGCTACACCTTC. This encodes CASSPRTGETYGYTF.

The V call is TRBV7-2, the J call TRBJ2-3, with 7 bases that match TRBD2. J gave up 2 bases and V 2 bases, and 7 bases lay outside the gene matches. The CDR3 has 16 residues. Germline V CDR1 and CDR2: SGHTA, FQGNSA. The CDR3 loop is CASSLSSAGDTDTQYF. CDR3 nucleotide sequence: TGTGCCAGCAGCTTATCGTCTGCGGGAGACACAGATACGCAGTATTTT.

The chain links TRBV9 to TRBJ1-1, with 8 bases that match TRBD1. The CDR3 contains 15 residues. V gave up 4 bases and J gave up 2 bases; unmatched junction bases: 7. The germline V gene has CDR1 SGDLS and CDR2 YYNGEE. The CDR3 DNA reads as TGTGCCAGCAGCTCCAGACAGGGGATCAACACTGAAGCTTTCTTT. Protein product: CASSSRQGINTEAFF.

The rearrangement joins TRBV6-2 or TRBV6-3 to TRBJ2-5; TRBD2 aligns across 10 bases. The CDR3 sequence is 15 residues long. The germline V gene encodes CDR1 MNHEY and CDR2 SVGEGT. V lost 0 bases to trimming and J lost 4 bases; unmatched junction nucleotides: 2. As DNA, the CDR3 is TGTGCCAGCAGTTACTCGATAGCGGGAGGAGAGACCCAGTACTTC. It translates to CASSYSIAGGETQYF.

The CDR3 spells CASSQGTAAHEQYF. CDR3 sequence (DNA): TGTGCCAGCAGCCAAGGAACAGCTGCCCACGAGCAGTACTTC. The chain has TRBV3-1 (or the pseudogene TRBV3-2) and TRBJ2-7; D gene uncertain. Between the trimmed V and J ends, which lost 1 base and 5 bases, there was a span of 12 bases. CDR1 is LGHDT, CDR2 YNNKEL, per germline (reference sequence). This CDR3 comprises 14 residues.

The V and J genes are TRBV7-7 and TRBJ2-3; TRBD1 might be the D (5 bases). This CDR3 has 17 amino acids. Germline CDR1 reads SSHAT; CDR2 reads FNYEAQ (reference sequence). Trimming removed 5 bases from V and 0 bases from J, with 18 bases in between. CDR3 nucleotides: TGTGCCAGCAGCCACCTCGTGGGGCTGTCTAGCACAGATACGCAGTATTTT. Residues: CASSHLVGLSSTDTQYF.

The gene calls are TRBV3-1 (or the pseudogene TRBV3-2) and TRBJ1-2; D might be TRBD1 (5 bases). Germline V lookup: CDR1 LGHDT, CDR2 YNNKEL (reference sequence). V was pared by 1 base and J by 8 bases, with 14 bases between. The CDR3 is 14 amino acids. The CDR3 DNA is TGTGCCAGCAGCCAAGTTACAGGCAGTCGGGGCTACACCTTC. Amino acid sequence: CASSQVTGSRGYTF.

The chain combines TRBV11-3 with TRBJ2-5; tentative D call: TRBD1 (6 bases). V was trimmed by 0 bases and J by 5 bases, leaving 10 bases between them. The CDR3 has 14 residues. Germline CDR1 SGHNT, CDR2 YENEEA. CDR3 sequence (DNA): TGTGCCAGCAGCTTAGATCGTGACAGGGAGACCCAGTACTTC. Its translation is CASSLDRDRETQYF.

This sequence joins TRBV13 and TRBJ2-7; maybe TRBD1 (6 bases). The CDR3 runs 14 residues. The V gene's germline CDR1 is PRHDT and CDR2 FYEKMQ (reference sequence). Trimming removed 1 base from V and 2 bases from J, with 9 bases in between. The CDR3 DNA is TGTGCCAGCAGCTTAGTACAGGGAGCCTACGAGCAGTACTTC. Translated: CASSLVQGAYEQYF.

This chain links TRBV6-6 with TRBJ1-2; TRBD1 matches 8 bases. CDR3 size: 14 residues. V lost 8 bases to trimming and J lost 2 bases; unmatched junction nucleotides: 7. CDR1 is MNHNY, CDR2 SVGAGI, per germline (reference sequence). The CDR3 DNA is TGTGCCAGCGAACCGACAGGGGACAACTATGGCTACACCTTC. This gives the protein CASEPTGDNYGYTF.

The V call is TRBV7-3, the J call TRBJ1-1, with TRBD1 matching over 10 bases. V lost 5 bases and J lost 0; bases outside the gene matches: 3. The germline V gene encodes CDR1 SGHTA and CDR2 FQGTGA. CDR3 size: 15 residues. In nucleotides, the CDR3 is TGTGCCAGCAGCCAGACAGGGGGCTTGAACACTGAAGCTTTCTTT. This translates into CASSQTGGLNTEAFF.

The chain has TRBV7-2 and TRBJ2-1; TRBD2 aligns across 7 bases. With 6 bases clipped from V and 1 base from J, the junction kept 6 bases outside the gene matches. The V gene's germline CDR1 is SGHTA and CDR2 FQGNSA. This CDR3 has 15 amino acids. The CDR3, as DNA: TGTGCCAGCAGGGAGTCTAGCGGATCCTACAATGAGCAGTTCTTC. Translation gives CASRESSGSYNEQFF. Complete variable domain (other parts from reference TRBV7-2 and TRBJ2-1): GAGVSQSPSNKVTEKGKDVELRCDPISGHTALYWYRQSLGQGLEFLIYFQGNSAPDKSGLPSDRFSAERTGGSVSTLTIQRTQQEDSAVYLCASRESSGSYNEQFFGPGTRLTVL.

In its sample, this clone was seen a few times. The rearrangement uses TRBV29-1 and TRBJ2-1; 15 nucleotides line up with TRBD2. There are 17 residues in the CDR3. V lost 2 bases and J lost 9; bases outside the gene matches: 11. Germline CDR1 and CDR2: SQVTM and ANQGSEA. In DNA, the CDR3 is TGCAGCGTTGAATTTTTAGGTGGACTAGCGGGAGGGGGTGAGCAGTTCTTC. Translated, it gives CSVEFLGGLAGGGEQFF.